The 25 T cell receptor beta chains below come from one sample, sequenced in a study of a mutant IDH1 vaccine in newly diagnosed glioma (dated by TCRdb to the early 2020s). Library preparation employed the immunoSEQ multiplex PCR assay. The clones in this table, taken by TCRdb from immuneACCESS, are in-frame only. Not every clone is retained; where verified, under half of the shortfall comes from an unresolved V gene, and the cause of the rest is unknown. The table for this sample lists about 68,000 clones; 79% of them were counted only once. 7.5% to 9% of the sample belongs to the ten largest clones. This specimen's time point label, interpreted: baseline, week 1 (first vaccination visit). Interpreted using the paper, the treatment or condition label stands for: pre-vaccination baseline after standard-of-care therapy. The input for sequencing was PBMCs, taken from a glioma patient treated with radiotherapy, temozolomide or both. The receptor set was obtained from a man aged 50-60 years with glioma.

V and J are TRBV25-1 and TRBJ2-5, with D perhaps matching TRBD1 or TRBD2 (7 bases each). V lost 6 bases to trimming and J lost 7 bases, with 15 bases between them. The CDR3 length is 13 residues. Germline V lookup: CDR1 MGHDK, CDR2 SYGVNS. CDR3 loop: CASSSTGEGTQYF. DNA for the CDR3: TGTGCCAGCAGCTCAACAGGGGAGGGGACCCAGTACTTC.

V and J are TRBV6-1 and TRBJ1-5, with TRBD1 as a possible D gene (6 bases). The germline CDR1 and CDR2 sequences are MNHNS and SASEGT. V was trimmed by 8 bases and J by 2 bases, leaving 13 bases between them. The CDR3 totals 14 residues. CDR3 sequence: CASGLGAGNQPQHF. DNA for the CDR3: TGTGCCAGCGGACTGGGGGCAGGCAATCAGCCCCAGCATTTT.

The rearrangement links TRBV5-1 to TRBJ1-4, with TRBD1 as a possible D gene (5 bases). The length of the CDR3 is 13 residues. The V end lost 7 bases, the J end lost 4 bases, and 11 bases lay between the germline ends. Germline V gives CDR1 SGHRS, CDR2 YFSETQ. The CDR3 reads CASRGGVNEKLFF. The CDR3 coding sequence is TGCGCCAGCCGCGGGGGGGTTAATGAAAAACTGTTTTTT.

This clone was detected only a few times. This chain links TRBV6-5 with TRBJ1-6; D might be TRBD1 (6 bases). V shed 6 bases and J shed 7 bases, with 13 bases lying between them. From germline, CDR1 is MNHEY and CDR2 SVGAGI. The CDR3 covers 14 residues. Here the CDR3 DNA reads TGTGCCAGCAGGGAGGGGGGGTTCAATTCACCCCTCCACTTT. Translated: CASREGGFNSPLHF.

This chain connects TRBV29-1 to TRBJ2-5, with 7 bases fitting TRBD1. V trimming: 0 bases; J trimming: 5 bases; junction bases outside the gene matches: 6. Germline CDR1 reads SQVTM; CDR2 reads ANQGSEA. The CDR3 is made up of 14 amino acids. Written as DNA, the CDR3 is TGCAGCGTTGAAGATTTAAGGGGGCGGGAGACCCAGTACTTC. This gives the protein CSVEDLRGRETQYF.

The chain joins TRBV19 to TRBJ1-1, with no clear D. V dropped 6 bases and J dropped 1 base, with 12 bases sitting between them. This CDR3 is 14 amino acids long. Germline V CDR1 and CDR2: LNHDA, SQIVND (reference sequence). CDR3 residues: CASSLPFANTEAFF. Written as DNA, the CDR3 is TGTGCCAGTAGCCTCCCTTTCGCGAACACTGAAGCTTTCTTT.

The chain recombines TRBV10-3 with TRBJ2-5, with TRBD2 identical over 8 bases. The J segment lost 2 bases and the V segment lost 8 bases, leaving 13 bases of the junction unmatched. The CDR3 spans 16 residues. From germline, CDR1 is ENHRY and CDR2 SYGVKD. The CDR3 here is CAIAGGKAGSQETQYF. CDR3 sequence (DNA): TGTGCCATCGCGGGGGGCAAAGCGGGGTCACAAGAGACCCAGTACTTC.

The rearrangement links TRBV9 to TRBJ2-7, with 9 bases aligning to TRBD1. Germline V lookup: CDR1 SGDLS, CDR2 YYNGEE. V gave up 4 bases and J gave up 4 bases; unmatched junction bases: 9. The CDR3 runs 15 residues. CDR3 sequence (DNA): TGTGCCAGCAGCTACCGGGACAGGGACTTTTACGAGCAGTACTTC. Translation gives CASSYRDRDFYEQYF.

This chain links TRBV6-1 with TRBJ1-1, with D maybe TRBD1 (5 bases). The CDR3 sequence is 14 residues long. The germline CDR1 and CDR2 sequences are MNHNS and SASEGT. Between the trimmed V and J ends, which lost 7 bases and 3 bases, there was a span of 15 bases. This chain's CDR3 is CASKETAIDTEAFF. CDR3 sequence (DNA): TGTGCCAGCAAGGAGACAGCCATTGACACTGAAGCTTTCTTT.

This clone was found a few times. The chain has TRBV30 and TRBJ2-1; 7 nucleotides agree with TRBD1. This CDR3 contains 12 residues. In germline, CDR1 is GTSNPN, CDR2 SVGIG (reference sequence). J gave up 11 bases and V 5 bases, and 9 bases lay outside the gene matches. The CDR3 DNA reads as TGTGCCTGGGCGTTTGGGACAGAGAAGCAGTTCTTC. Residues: CAWAFGTEKQFF.

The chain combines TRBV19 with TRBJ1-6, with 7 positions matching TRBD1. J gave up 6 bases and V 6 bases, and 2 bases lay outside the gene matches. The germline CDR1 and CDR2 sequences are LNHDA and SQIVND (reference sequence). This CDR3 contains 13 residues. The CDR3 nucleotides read TGTGCCAGTAGCGGACAGGCTAATTCACCCCTCCACTTT. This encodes CASSGQANSPLHF. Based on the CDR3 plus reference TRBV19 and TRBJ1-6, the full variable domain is DGGITQSPKYLFRKEGQNVTLSCEQNLNHDAMYWYRQDPGQGLRLIYYSQIVNDFQKGDIAEGYSVSREKKESFPLTVTSAQKNPTAFYLCASSGQANSPLHFGNGTRLTVT.

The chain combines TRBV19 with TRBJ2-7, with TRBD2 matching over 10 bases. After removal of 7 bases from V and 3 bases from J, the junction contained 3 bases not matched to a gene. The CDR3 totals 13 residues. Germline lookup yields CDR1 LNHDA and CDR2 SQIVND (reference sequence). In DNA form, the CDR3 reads TGTGCCAGTACCGCTAGCGGGGGCTACGAGCAGTACTTC. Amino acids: CASTASGGYEQYF. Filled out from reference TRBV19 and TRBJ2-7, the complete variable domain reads DGGITQSPKYLFRKEGQNVTLSCEQNLNHDAMYWYRQDPGQGLRLIYYSQIVNDFQKGDIAEGYSVSREKKESFPLTVTSAQKNPTAFYLCASTASGGYEQYFGPGTRLTVT.

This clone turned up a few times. The CDR3 sequence: CATSHLAGSEAFF. The DNA of the CDR3 is TGTGCCACCTCCCACCTGGCGGGGTCTGAAGCTTTCTTT. The chain has TRBV19 and TRBJ1-1; D gene uncertain. The V end lost 10 bases, the J end lost 6 bases, and 18 bases lay between the germline ends. This CDR3 spans 13 amino acids. Germline values: CDR1 LNHDA, CDR2 SQIVND (reference sequence).

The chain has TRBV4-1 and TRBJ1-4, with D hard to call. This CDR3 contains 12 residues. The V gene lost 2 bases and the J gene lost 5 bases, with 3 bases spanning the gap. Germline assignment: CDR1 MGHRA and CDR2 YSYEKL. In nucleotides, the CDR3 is TGCGCCAGCAGCCAACTAAATGAAAAACTGTTTTTT. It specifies CASSQLNEKLFF.

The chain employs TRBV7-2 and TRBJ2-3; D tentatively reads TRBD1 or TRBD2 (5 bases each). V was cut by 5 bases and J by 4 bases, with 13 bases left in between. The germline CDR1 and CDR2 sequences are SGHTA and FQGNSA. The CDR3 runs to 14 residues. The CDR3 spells CASSGTLGADTQYF. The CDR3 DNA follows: TGTGCCAGCAGCGGGACCTTGGGCGCAGATACGCAGTATTTT.

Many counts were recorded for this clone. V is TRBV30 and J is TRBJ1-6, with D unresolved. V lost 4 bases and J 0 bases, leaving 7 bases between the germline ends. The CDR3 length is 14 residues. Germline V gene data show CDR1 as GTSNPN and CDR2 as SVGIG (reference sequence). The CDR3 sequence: CAWTVTSYNSPLHF. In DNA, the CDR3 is TGTGCCTGGACAGTCACCTCCTATAATTCACCCCTCCACTTT.

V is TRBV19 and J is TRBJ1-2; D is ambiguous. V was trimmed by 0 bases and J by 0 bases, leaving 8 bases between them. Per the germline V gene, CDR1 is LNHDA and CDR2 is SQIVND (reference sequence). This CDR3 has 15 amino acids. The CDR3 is CASSIDPGSNYGYTF. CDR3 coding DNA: TGTGCCAGTAGTATAGATCCCGGATCTAACTATGGCTACACCTTC.

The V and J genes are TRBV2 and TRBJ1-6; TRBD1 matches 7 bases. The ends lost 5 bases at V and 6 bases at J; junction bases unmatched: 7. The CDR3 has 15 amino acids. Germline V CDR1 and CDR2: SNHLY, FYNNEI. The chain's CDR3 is CASSQEGQINSPLHF. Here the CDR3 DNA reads TGTGCCAGCAGTCAGGAGGGACAGATTAATTCACCCCTCCACTTT.

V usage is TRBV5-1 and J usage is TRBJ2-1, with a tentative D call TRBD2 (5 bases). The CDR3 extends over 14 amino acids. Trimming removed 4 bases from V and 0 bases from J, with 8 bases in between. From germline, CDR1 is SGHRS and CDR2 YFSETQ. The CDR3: CASSPGSSYNEQFF. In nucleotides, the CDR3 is TGCGCCAGCAGCCCGGGGAGCTCCTACAATGAGCAGTTCTTC.

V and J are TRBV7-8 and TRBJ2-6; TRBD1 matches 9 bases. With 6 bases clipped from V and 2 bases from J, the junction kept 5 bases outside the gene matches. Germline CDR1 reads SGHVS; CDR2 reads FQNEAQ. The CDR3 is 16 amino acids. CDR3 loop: CASRRQGGAGANVLTF. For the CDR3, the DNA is TGTGCCAGCAGGAGACAGGGGGGAGCTGGGGCCAACGTCCTGACTTTC.

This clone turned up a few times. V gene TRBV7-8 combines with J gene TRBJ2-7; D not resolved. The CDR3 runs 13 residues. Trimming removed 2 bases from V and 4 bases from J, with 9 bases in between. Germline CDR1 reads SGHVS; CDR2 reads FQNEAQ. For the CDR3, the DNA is TGTGCCAGCAGCTTAAACAGCTATTACGAGCAGTACTTC. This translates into CASSLNSYYEQYF.

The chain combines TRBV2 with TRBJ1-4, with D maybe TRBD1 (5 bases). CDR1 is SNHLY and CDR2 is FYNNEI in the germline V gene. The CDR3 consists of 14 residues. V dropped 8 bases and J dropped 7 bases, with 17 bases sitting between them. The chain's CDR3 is CASSGTGIIEKLFF. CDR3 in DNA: TGTGCCAGCTCCGGGACTGGGATTATTGAAAAACTGTTTTTT. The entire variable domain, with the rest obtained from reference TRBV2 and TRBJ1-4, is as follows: EPEVTQTPSHQVTQMGQEVILRCVPISNHLYFYWYRQILGQKVEFLVSFYNNEISEKSEIFDDQFSVERPDGSNFTLKIRSTKLEDSAMYFCASSGTGIIEKLFFGSGTQLSVL.

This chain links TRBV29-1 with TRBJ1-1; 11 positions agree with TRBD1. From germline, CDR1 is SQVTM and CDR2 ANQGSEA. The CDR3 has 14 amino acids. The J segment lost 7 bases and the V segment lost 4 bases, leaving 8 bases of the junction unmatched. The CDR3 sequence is CSVAPDRGLVEAFF. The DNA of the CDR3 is TGCAGCGTTGCCCCGGACAGGGGGCTGGTTGAAGCTTTCTTT. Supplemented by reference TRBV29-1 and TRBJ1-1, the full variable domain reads SAVISQKPSRDICQRGTSLTIQCQVDSQVTMMFWYRQQPGQSLTLIATANQGSEATYESGFVIDKFPISRPNLTFSTLTVSNMSPEDSSIYLCSVAPDRGLVEAFFGQGTRLTVV.

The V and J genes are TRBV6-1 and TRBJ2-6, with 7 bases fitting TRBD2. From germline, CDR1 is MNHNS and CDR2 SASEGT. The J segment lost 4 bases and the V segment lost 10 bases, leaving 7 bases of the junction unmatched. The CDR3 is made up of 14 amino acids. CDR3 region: CAILGGTGANVLTF. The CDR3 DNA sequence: TGTGCCATCCTCGGGGGGACGGGGGCCAACGTCCTGACTTTC.

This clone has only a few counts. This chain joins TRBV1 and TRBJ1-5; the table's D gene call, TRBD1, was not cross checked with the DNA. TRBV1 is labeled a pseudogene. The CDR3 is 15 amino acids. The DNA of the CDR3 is TGCACCAGCAGCCCTTGGACAGGGCATAATCAGCCCCAGCATTTT. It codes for CTSSPWTGHNQPQHF.